This T cell receptor (beta chain) was identified during a study of Graves' ophthalmopathy and Graves' hyperthyroidism. General study points: Most expanded clonotypes in thyroid above 0.001 frequency also showed up in blood.

CDR3 size: 16 residues. Unmatched junction bases numbered 13, after V lost 7 bases and J lost 4 bases. CDR1 is MNHEY and CDR2 is SMNVEV in the germline V gene (reference sequence). As concerns this clonotype: Its antigen is unknown.

Amplified TCR beta CDR3 regions were obtained using RNA transcripts as template. HTBI-primed first-round RT-PCR preceded second-round multiplex PCR. MiXCR, run by TCRdb on the multiplex PCR reads, gives a single entry per CDR3 protein. The table shows hundreds of thousands of distinct CDR3 sequences, with about an eighth occurring only once. The J gene is TRBJ2-5, the V gene TRBV27; 9 nucleotides agree with TRBD2. The source of this sequence is a woman aged 30 to 39 with Graves' ophthalmopathy. Sequencing was carried out using blood. The CDR3 region has the DNA TGTGCCAGCAATGCGAAGACAGCGGGAGGTGGAGAGACCCAGTACTTC. Its protein is CASNAKTAGGGETQYF.